Following are 21 T cell receptor beta chains from one sample sequenced in a study of T-cell reconstitution after alpha-beta-depleted transplantation in children (dated by TCRdb to 2015 to 2016). Receptors were amplified or captured by PCR. Sequenced on an Illumina HiSeq 2500. TCR libraries were prepared with molecular barcoding, using unique molecular identifiers to normalize TCRbeta repertoire quantification. TCRdb applied fastp at Q25 and MiXCR to the public reads, then kept only in-frame beta chains. Rows matching on CDR3 protein sequence are summarized as one entry with the most common DNA and genes. This sample is represented by 350,000 to 400,000 distinct CDR3 sequences; 13% of them were singletons. Jointly, the top ten make up over 3.5% of the sample. Sequenced here: PBMCs, sampled from the stem cell graft. The receptors were gathered from a human donor who donated a stem cell graft to a child with Fanconi anemia.

The chain couples TRBV7-2 to TRBJ2-3, with 12 positions matching TRBD2. Germline lookup yields CDR1 SGHTA and CDR2 FQGNSA. J was trimmed by 11 bases and V by 4 bases; bases with no gene match: 7. The length of the CDR3 is 14 residues. The CDR3, as DNA: TGTGCCAGCAGCTCCCTAGCGGGGGGGGTCGGGCAGTATTTT. It translates to CASSSLAGGVGQYF.

CDR3 region: CASSLDPNYGYTF. The CDR3 DNA reads as TGTGCCAGCAGTTTGGATCCTAACTATGGCTACACCTTC. The chain combines TRBV7-8 with TRBJ1-2; the D is unclear. The CDR3 extends over 13 amino acids. Trimming removed 6 bases from V and 0 bases from J, with 8 bases in between. CDR1 and CDR2 from the germline V gene are SGHVS and FQNEAQ.

V usage is TRBV5-1 and J usage is TRBJ1-1; no clear D. The V and J ends lost 6 bases and 0 bases respectively, with 12 bases between them. Per germline, CDR1 SGHRS and CDR2 YFSETQ. The CDR3 has 14 residues. CDR3 in DNA: TGCGCCAGCAATGGCGGCATCATGAACACTGAAGCTTTCTTT. Translated, it gives CASNGGIMNTEAFF.

There are many counts of this clonotype. This chain uses TRBV5-8 with TRBJ2-6; D remains ambiguous. V was clipped by 4 bases and J by 2 bases, with 7 bases between them. The CDR3 consists of 14 residues. Germline V gene lookup returns CDR1 SGHTS and CDR2 YDEGEE. CDR3 amino acids: CASSRSAGANVLTF. The CDR3 coding sequence is TGTGCCAGCAGCCGATCAGCTGGGGCCAACGTCCTGACTTTC.

This clonotype was counted at least ten times. The chain has TRBV18 and TRBJ1-2; D is ambiguous. Germline V gives CDR1 KGHSH, CDR2 LQKENI. The V and J ends lost 3 bases and 5 bases respectively, with 7 bases between them. The CDR3 length is 12 residues. The CDR3 DNA is TGTGCCAGCTCACCGACGGAGTATGGCTACACCTTC. Amino acids: CASSPTEYGYTF.

The table lists this clonotype with a few counts. One junction end does not reproduce the germline sequence, and a read error may be involved. The chain employs TRBV4-2 and TRBJ2-2; TRBD1 matches at 9 bases. This CDR3 has 20 amino acids. The V gene's germline CDR1 is LGHNA and CDR2 YNFKEQ. The CDR3, as DNA: TGTGCCAGCAGCAAAGACAGGGACAGGGTCCTTGCAGTTGGTTCCGGGGAGCTGTTTTTT. Protein product: CASSKDRDRVLAVGSGELFF.

The chain has TRBV5-1 and TRBJ1-2; tentative D call: TRBD1 (6 bases). Trimming took off 0 bases at V and 4 bases at J, with 13 bases between the two ends. The germline V gene has CDR1 SGHRS and CDR2 YFSETQ. The CDR3 contains 15 residues. CDR3 nucleotide sequence: TGCGCCAGCAGCTTGGACCAGGGGTCCACCTATGGCTACACCTTC. This translates into CASSLDQGSTYGYTF.

With respect to this clonotype: As the CDR3 is not closed by the conserved phenylalanine or tryptophan, this likely results from a read error. The gene calls are TRBV7-2 and TRBJ1-2, with unresolved D. Germline assignment: CDR1 SGHTA and CDR2 FQGNSA. The CDR3 has 14 amino acids. Deletions cut 4 bases from V and 8 bases from J, with 17 bases between. The CDR3 coding sequence is TGTGCCAGCAGCTCCTCGGCCGGGAGTTGGGGCTACACCTAC. Translated: CASSSSAGSWGYTY.

The J gene is TRBJ2-3, the V gene TRBV12-3 or TRBV12-4; unclear D gene. V lost 2 bases and J 3 bases, leaving 12 bases between the germline ends. The CDR3 extends over 15 amino acids. The DNA for the CDR3 is TGTGCCAGCAGTTTAAGCAAAGAGTATACAGATACGCAGTATTTT. This gives the protein CASSLSKEYTDTQYF.

This clonotype occurred a few times. This chain links TRBV5-1 with TRBJ2-7; D may be TRBD1 (6 bases). This CDR3 is 14 amino acids long. The V end lost 0 bases, the J end lost 3 bases, and 10 bases lay between the germline ends. Germline assignment: CDR1 SGHRS and CDR2 YFSETQ. In nucleotides, the CDR3 is TGCGCCAGCAGCTTGGCCGGACAGAACTACGAGCAGTACTTC. It codes for CASSLAGQNYEQYF. The complete variable domain, with remaining parts taken from reference TRBV5-1 and TRBJ2-7, reads KAGVTQTPRYLIKTRGQQVTLSCSPISGHRSVSWYQQTPGQGLQFLFEYFSETQRNKGNFPGRFSGRQFSNSRSEMNVSTLELGDSALYLCASSLAGQNYEQYFGPGTRLTVT.

The chain links TRBV28 to TRBJ1-6, with 7 bases identical to TRBD1. V was pared by 8 bases and J by 7 bases, with 14 bases of the junction left unmatched. The germline CDR1 and CDR2 sequences are MDHEN and SYDVKM. The CDR3 is made up of 16 amino acids. CDR3 in amino acids: CASSTIQGRGNSPLHF. In nucleotides, the CDR3 is TGTGCCAGCTCGACCATACAGGGGAGGGGAAATTCACCCCTCCACTTT. Drawing the rest from reference TRBV28 and TRBJ1-6, the complete variable domain is DVKVTQSSRYLVKRTGEKVFLECVQDMDHENMFWYRQDPGLGLRLIYFSYDVKMKEKGDIPEGYSVSREKKERFSLILESASTNQTSMYLCASSTIQGRGNSPLHFGNGTRLTVT.

Comment on this clonotype: This may stem from a read error, because a much larger clone lies one nucleotide away. The chain is built from TRBV15 and TRBJ2-7; D possibly corresponds to TRBD1 (6 bases). The V gene lost 3 bases and the J gene lost 3 bases, with 30 bases spanning the gap. CDR1 and CDR2 (germline): LNHNV, YYDKDF (reference sequence). The CDR3 runs 20 residues. Here the CDR3 DNA reads TGTGCCACCAGCAGTCCAGACAGTGCCGATCAAATTGGGGGCCTCTACGAGCAGTACTTC. Amino acid sequence: CATSSPDSADQIGGLYEQYF.

CDR3 DNA: TGTGCCAGCAGTCCTGACCCACAGAACACTGAAGCTTTCTTT. Residues: CASSPDPQNTEAFF. The V and J genes are TRBV6-1 and TRBJ1-1; no clear D. From germline, CDR1 is MNHNS and CDR2 SASEGT. The CDR3 covers 14 residues. V shed 5 bases and J shed 1 base, with 11 bases lying between them.

This clonotype was observed a handful of times. The chain uses TRBV6-2 or TRBV6-3 and TRBJ2-2; 7 bases are a match to TRBD1. V was pared by 6 bases and J by 4 bases, with 8 bases of the junction left unmatched. The germline V gene has CDR1 MNHEY and CDR2 SVGEGT. The CDR3 length is 15 residues. For the CDR3, the DNA is TGTGCCAGCAGCCCAGGACAGGTTCTCACCGGGGAGCTGTTTTTT. Amino acid sequence: CASSPGQVLTGELFF.

DNA for the CDR3: TGTGCCAGCTCACCCCGAGGCCCTGAGATCGGGACCCAGTACTTC. It codes for CASSPRGPEIGTQYF. The chain couples TRBV18 to TRBJ2-5, with D unresolved. The CDR3 spans 15 residues. The germline CDR1 and CDR2 sequences are KGHSH and LQKENI. Trimming removed 3 bases from V and 7 bases from J, with 18 bases in between.

In its sample, this clonotype was seen a few times. The chain links TRBV6-5 to TRBJ1-4; 7 bases line up with TRBD1. V lost 4 bases, J lost 7 bases, and 9 bases stayed unmatched. The CDR3 spans 15 residues. Germline lookup yields CDR1 MNHEY and CDR2 SVGAGI. The CDR3 loop is CASSSSTGKSEKLFF. The CDR3 DNA is TGTGCCAGCAGTTCCTCGACAGGGAAAAGTGAAAAACTGTTTTTT.

Only one count was recorded for this clonotype. The J gene is TRBJ2-7, the V gene TRBV5-6; weak D call: TRBD2 (5 bases). This CDR3 contains 13 residues. V gave up 3 bases and J gave up 4 bases, with 11 bases separating them. The germline V gene has CDR1 SGHDT and CDR2 YYEEEE. CDR3: CASSSGRLYEQYF. The CDR3 DNA is TGTGCCAGCAGCTCCGGCCGACTATACGAGCAGTACTTC.

This chain links TRBV12-3 or TRBV12-4 with TRBJ1-2, with 9 bases aligning to TRBD1. The CDR3 contains 14 residues. The V segment lost 5 bases and the J segment 0 bases; nucleotides outside the gene matches: 1. The CDR3 region has the DNA TGTGCCAGCAGTGACAGGGGGACTAACTATGGCTACACCTTC. This gives the protein CASSDRGTNYGYTF.

CDR3 bases: TGTGCCAGCAGTTTCAGCGGGGCAGAGACCCAGTACTTC. Protein product: CASSFSGAETQYF. The V call is TRBV12-3 or TRBV12-4, the J call TRBJ2-5; TRBD2 aligns across 7 bases. CDR3 length: 13 residues. J was trimmed by 4 bases and V by 3 bases; bases with no gene match: 2.

The V gene is TRBV29-1, the J gene TRBJ2-5; D ambiguous. The CDR3 runs to 15 residues. V gave up 1 base and J gave up 0 bases, with 12 bases separating them. Per the germline V gene, CDR1 is SQVTM and CDR2 is ANQGSEA. In DNA form, the CDR3 reads TGCAGCGTTGAAGTTAAACCTGCGTACCAAGAGACCCAGTACTTC. This codes for CSVEVKPAYQETQYF. Drawing the rest from reference TRBV29-1 and TRBJ2-5, the complete variable domain is SAVISQKPSRDICQRGTSLTIQCQVDSQVTMMFWYRQQPGQSLTLIATANQGSEATYESGFVIDKFPISRPNLTFSTLTVSNMSPEDSSIYLCSVEVKPAYQETQYFGPGTRLLVL.

This clonotype was observed a few times. The chain links TRBV29-1 to TRBJ1-2; 9 bases are a match to TRBD1. The germline V gene encodes CDR1 SQVTM and CDR2 ANQGSEA. V was pared by 7 bases and J by 6 bases, with 12 bases of the junction left unmatched. This CDR3 contains 14 residues. CDR3 coding DNA: TGCAGCGCAACGACAGGGGGAATGGGAAATGGCTACACCTTC. It encodes CSATTGGMGNGYTF. Combining the CDR3 with reference TRBV29-1 and TRBJ1-2 gives the whole variable domain SAVISQKPSRDICQRGTSLTIQCQVDSQVTMMFWYRQQPGQSLTLIATANQGSEATYESGFVIDKFPISRPNLTFSTLTVSNMSPEDSSIYLCSATTGGMGNGYTFGSGTRLTVV.